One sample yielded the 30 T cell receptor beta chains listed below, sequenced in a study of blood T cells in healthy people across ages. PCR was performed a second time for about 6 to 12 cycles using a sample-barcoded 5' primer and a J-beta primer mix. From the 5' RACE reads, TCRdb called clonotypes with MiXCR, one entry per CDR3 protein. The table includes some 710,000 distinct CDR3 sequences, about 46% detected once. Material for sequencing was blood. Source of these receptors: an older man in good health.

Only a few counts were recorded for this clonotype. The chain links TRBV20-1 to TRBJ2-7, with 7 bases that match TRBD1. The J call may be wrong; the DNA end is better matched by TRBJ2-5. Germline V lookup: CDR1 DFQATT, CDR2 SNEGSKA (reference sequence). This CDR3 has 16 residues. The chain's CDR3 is CSANSNPRDSQETQYF. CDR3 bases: TGCAGTGCTAACTCCAACCCACGGGACAGCCAAGAGACCCAGTACTTC.

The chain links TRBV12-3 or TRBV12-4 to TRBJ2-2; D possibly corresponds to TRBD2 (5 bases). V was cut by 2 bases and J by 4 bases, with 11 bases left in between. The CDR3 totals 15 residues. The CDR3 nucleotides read TGTGCCAGCAGTTTAAGAGGGTGGGCCACCGGGGAGCTGTTTTTT. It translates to CASSLRGWATGELFF.

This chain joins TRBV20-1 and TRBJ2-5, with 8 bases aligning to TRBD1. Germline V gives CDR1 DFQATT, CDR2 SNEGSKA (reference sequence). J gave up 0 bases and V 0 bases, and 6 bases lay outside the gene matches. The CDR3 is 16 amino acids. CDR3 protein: CSARDLRTGHQETQYF. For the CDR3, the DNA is TGCAGTGCTAGAGATCTGAGGACAGGGCACCAAGAGACCCAGTACTTC.

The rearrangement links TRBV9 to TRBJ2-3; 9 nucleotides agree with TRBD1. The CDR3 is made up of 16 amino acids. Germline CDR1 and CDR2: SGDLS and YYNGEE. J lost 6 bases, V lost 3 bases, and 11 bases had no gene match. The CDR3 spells CASSATGTGITDTQYF. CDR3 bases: TGTGCCAGCAGCGCGACCGGGACAGGGATCACGGATACGCAGTATTTT.

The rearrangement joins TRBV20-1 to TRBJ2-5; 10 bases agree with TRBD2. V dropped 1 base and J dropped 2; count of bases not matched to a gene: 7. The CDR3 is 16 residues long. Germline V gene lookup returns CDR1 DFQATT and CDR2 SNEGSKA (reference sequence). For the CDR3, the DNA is TGCAGTGCTAGAGTCGTGACTAGCGGGCAACAAGAGACCCAGTACTTC. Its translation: CSARVVTSGQQETQYF.

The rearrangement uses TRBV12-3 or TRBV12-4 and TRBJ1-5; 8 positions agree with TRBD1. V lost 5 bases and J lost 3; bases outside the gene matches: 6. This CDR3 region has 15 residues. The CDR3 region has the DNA TGTGCCAGCAGTCCAGGACAGGGTCCCAATCAGCCCCAGCATTTT. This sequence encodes CASSPGQGPNQPQHF.

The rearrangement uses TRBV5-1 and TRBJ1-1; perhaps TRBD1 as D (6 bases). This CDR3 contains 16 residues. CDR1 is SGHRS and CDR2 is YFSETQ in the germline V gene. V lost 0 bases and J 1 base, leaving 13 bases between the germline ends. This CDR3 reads CASSLVGGSQNTEAFF. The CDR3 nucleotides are TGCGCCAGCAGCTTGGTTGGGGGCAGCCAGAACACTGAAGCTTTCTTT. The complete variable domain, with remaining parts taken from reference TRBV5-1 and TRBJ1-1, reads KAGVTQTPRYLIKTRGQQVTLSCSPISGHRSVSWYQQTPGQGLQFLFEYFSETQRNKGNFPGRFSGRQFSNSRSEMNVSTLELGDSALYLCASSLVGGSQNTEAFFGQGTRLTVV.

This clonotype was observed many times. The CDR3 is CASSSQTSTDTQYF. CDR3 DNA sequence: TGCGCCAGCAGCTCACAAACTAGCACAGATACGCAGTATTTT. The chain has TRBV5-1 and TRBJ2-3; D call uncertain. CDR3 length equals 14 residues. The germline V gene encodes CDR1 SGHRS and CDR2 YFSETQ. The ends were cut back, 3 bases at V and 0 bases at J, with 8 bases in the middle.

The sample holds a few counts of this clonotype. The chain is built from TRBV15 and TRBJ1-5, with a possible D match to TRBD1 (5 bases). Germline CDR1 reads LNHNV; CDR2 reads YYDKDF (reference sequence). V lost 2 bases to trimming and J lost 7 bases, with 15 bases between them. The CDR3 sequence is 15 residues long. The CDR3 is CATSRSRGGGQPQHF. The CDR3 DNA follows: TGTGCCACCAGCAGATCTAGGGGAGGTGGGCAGCCCCAGCATTTT.

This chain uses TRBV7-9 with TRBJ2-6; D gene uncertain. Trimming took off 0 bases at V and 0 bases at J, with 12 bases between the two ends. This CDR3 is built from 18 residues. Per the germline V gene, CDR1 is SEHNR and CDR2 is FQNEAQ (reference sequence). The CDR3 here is CASSLAVGSSSGANVLTF. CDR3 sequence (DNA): TGTGCCAGCAGCTTAGCGGTGGGTTCCAGCTCTGGGGCCAACGTCCTGACTTTC.

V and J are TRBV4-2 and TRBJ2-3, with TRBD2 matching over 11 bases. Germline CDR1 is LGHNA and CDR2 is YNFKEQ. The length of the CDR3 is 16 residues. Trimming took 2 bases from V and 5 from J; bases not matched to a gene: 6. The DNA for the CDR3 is TGTGCCAGCAGCCAACTAGCGGGAGGAATAGGAGATACGCAGTATTTT. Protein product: CASSQLAGGIGDTQYF.

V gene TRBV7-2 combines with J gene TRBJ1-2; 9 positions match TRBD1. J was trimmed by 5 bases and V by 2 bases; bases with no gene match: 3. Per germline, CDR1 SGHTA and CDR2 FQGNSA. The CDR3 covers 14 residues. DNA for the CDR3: TGTGCCAGCAGCTTAACGGACAGGGGTTATGGCTACACCTTC. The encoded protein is CASSLTDRGYGYTF.

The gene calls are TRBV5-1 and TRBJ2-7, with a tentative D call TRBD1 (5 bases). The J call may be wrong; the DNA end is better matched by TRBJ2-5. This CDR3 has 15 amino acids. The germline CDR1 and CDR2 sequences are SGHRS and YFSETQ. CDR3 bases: TGCGCCAGCAGCTTTGGGCCAGGGTCGGAAGGGACCCAGTACTTC. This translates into CASSFGPGSEGTQYF.

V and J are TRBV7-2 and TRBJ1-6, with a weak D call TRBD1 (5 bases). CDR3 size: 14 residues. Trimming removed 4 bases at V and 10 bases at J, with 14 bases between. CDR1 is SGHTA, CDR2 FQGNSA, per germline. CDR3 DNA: TGTGCCAGCAGCTCCACCAGGGCTGGGTCACCCCTCCACTTT. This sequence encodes CASSSTRAGSPLHF.

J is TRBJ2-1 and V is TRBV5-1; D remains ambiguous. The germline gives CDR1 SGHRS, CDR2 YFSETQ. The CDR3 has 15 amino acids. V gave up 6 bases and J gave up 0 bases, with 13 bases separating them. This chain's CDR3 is CASTDAPGSYNEQFF. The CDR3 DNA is TGCGCCAGCACTGACGCGCCCGGCTCCTACAATGAGCAGTTCTTC.

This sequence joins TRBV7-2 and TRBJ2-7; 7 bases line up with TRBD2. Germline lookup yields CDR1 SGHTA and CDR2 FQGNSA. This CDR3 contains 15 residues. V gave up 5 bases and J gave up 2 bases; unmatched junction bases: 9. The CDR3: CASSTTSAGAYEQYF. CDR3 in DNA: TGTGCCAGCAGCACGACGTCGGCGGGGGCCTACGAGCAGTACTTC. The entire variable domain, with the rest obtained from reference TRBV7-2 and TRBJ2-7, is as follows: GAGVSQSPSNKVTEKGKDVELRCDPISGHTALYWYRQSLGQGLEFLIYFQGNSAPDKSGLPSDRFSAERTGGSVSTLTIQRTQQEDSAVYLCASSTTSAGAYEQYFGPGTRLTVT.

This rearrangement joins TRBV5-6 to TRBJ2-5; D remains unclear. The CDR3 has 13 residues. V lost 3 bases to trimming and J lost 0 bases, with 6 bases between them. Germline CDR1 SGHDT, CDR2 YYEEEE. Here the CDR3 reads CASSSWYQETQYF. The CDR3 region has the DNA TGTGCCAGCAGCTCCTGGTACCAAGAGACCCAGTACTTC.

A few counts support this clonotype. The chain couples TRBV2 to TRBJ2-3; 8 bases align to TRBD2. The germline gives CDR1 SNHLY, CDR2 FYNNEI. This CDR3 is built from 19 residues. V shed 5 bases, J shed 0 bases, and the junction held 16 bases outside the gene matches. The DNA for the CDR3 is TGTGCCAGCAGTAGTGCGGGAGGTATTAATCTCTTTAGCACAGATACGCAGTATTTT. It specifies CASSSAGGINLFSTDTQYF.

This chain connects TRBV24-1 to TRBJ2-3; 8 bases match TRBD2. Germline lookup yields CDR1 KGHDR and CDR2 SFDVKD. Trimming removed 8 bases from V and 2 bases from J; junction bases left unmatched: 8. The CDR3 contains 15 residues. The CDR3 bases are TGTGCCACCAAAAGCGGGAGTAGCCCCACAGATACGCAGTATTTT. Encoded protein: CATKSGSSPTDTQYF.

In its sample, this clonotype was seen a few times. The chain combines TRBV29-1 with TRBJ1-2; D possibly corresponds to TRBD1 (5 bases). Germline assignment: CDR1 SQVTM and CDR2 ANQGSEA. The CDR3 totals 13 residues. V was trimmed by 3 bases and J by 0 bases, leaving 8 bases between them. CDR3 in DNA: TGCAGCGTTGAGGGGACCGCTAACTATGGCTACACCTTC. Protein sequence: CSVEGTANYGYTF.

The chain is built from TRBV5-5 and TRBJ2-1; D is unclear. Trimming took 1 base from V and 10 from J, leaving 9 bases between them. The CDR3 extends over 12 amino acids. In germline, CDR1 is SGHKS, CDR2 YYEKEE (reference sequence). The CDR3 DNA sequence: TGTGCCAGCAGCTTGCCCCTCCCGGAGCAGTTCTTC. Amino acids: CASSLPLPEQFF.

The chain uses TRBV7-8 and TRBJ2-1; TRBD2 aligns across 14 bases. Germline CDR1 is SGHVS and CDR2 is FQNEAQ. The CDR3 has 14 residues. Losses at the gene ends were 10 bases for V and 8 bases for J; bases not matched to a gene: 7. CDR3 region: CATGTSGSMHEQFF. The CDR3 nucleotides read TGTGCCACCGGGACTAGCGGGAGTATGCATGAGCAGTTCTTC.

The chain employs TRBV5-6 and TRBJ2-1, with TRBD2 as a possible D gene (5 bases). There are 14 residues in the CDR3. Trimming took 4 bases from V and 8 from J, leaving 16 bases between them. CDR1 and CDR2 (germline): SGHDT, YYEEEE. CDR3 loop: CASSVRASKDEQFF. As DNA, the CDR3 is TGTGCCAGCAGCGTGAGGGCTAGCAAAGATGAGCAGTTCTTC.

CDR3 in amino acids: CASSLGARQPQHF. The CDR3 nucleotides are TGTGCCAGCAGCCTCGGCGCACGCCAGCCCCAGCATTTT. The chain is built from TRBV3-1 and TRBJ1-5; D is ambiguous. Germline CDR1 LGHDT, CDR2 YNNKEL (reference sequence). Trimming took 4 bases from V and 7 from J, leaving 11 bases between them. The CDR3 spans 13 residues. The whole variable domain, remainder taken from reference TRBV3-1 and TRBJ1-5, is DTAVSQTPKYLVTQMGNDKSIKCEQNLGHDTMYWYKQDSKKFLKIMFSYNNKELIINETVPNRFSPKSPDKAHLNLHINSLELGDSAVYFCASSLGARQPQHFGDGTRLSIL.

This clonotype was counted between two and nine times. In DNA form, the CDR3 reads TGTGCCAGCAGCTTAGTTCCACCGTCCGGACTAGCGGGAGTGTTCTTC. Protein product: CASSLVPPSGLAGVFF. The chain has TRBV7-2 and TRBJ2-1, with 13 bases fitting TRBD2. The germline CDR1 and CDR2 sequences are SGHTA and FQGNSA. The ends lost 1 base at V and 15 bases at J; junction bases unmatched: 12. The CDR3 loop spans 16 amino acids.

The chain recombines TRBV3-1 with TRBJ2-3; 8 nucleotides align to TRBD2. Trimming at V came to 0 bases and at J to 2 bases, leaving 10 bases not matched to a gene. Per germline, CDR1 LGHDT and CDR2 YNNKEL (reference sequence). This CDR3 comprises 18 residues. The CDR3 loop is CASSQDVGTRAYTDTQYF. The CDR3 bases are TGTGCCAGCAGCCAAGATGTTGGGACTAGGGCTTACACAGATACGCAGTATTTT.

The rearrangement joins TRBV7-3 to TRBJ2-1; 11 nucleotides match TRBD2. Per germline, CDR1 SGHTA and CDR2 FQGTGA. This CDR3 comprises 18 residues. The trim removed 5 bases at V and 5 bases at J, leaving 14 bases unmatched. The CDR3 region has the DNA TGTGCCAGCAGCCCCGATCGGGCTAGCGGGAGGAGGGACAATGAGCAGTTCTTC. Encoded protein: CASSPDRASGRRDNEQFF.

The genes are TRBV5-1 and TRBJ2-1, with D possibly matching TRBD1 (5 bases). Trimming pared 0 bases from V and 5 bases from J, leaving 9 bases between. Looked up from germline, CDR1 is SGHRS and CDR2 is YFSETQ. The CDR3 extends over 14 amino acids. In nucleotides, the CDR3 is TGCGCCAGCAGCTTGGGGGGCGATAACAATGAGCAGTTCTTC. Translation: CASSLGGDNNEQFF.

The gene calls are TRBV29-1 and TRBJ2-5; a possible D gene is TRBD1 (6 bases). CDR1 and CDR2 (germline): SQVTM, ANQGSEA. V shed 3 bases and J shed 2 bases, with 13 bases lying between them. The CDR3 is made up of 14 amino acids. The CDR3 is CSVDRGGGQETQYF. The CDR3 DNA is TGCAGCGTTGACAGGGGCGGCGGGCAAGAGACCCAGTACTTC.

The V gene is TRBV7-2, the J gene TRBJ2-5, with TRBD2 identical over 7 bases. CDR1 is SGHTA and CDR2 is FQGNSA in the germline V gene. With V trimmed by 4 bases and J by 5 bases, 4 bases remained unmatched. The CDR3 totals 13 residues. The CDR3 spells CASSCGGDETQYF. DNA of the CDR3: TGTGCCAGCAGCTGCGGGGGAGACGAGACCCAGTACTTC.